This T cell receptor beta chain was documented in a study of cytomegalovirus exposure and HLA in healthy donors. The wider study: Early release data held 85 million or so unique TCRs from HLA-typed donors. For the roughly 370 genotyped donors, 75% to 90% fell within the Caucasian-associated ancestry cluster.

The PCR made use of 60 Vbeta and 13 Jbeta primers. This table comes from immunoSEQ multiplex PCR, and its TCRdb copy is limited to in-frame clones, with some not included. The data contain about 170,000 clones, roughly two thirds of them singletons. The V gene lost 9 bases and the J gene lost 2 bases, with 17 bases spanning the gap. The CDR3 is 14 amino acids. The germline V gene has CDR1 MNHEY and CDR2 SVGAGI. A word on this clone: Antigen unknown. The identical CDR3 is also encoded by other nucleotide sequences in the sample.

General study findings and limits: Data from an earlier analysis indicated that most TCR beta V segments were productive either about 87% or about 30% of the time.

Sequences were obtained from PBMCs. The chain uses TRBV6-5 and TRBJ2-7; D may be TRBD2 (6 bases). This TCR derives from a woman aged 18-29 years in good health and CMV-seropositive. In DNA form, the CDR3 reads TGTGCCAGTAAGTCAGCGGGCGTTCCCTACGAGCAGTACTTC. Translating gives CASKSAGVPYEQYF.